The 17 T cell receptor beta chains in this list originate from one sample, sequenced in a study of T cell clonality in common variable immunodeficiency. The table came from immunoSEQ multiplex PCR; TCRdb's copy has only in-frame clones and leaves some out. The table lists roughly 58,000 clones, with no singletons. Source material: peripheral blood mononuclear cells. The source is a person aged 18 to 75 in good health.

There are many counts of this clone. The CDR3 loop reads CASTRTSGSGDTQYF. The sequenced part of the CDR3 DNA is TGTGCCAGCACCAGGACTAGCGGGAGCGGAGATACG. The chain couples TRBV6-4 to TRBJ2-3, with 13 bases fitting TRBD2. The read ends 3 residues shy of where the CDR3 ends; the end is completed using the germline J gene. CDR3 length: 15 residues. The V and J ends lost 7 bases and 5 bases, in that order; junction bases with no gene match: 6. In germline, CDR1 is MRHNA, CDR2 SNTAGT.

This clone was counted at least ten times. The CDR3 is CASSPSHVQGSNYGYTF. The sequenced part of the CDR3 DNA is TGTGCCAGCTCACCAAGTCACGTTCAGGGTTCTAACTATGGC. The gene calls are TRBV18 and TRBJ1-2, with D possibly TRBD1 on 5 matching bases. The read is 3 residues too short to cover the CDR3 end, so that end is filled in from the germline J gene. The ends were cut back, 2 bases at V and 0 bases at J, with 16 bases in the middle. The germline gives CDR1 KGHSH, CDR2 LQKENI. This CDR3 has 17 amino acids.

In its sample, this clone was seen many times. The CDR3 extends 3 residues past the end of the read, so its final part is completed from the germline J gene. The V gene is TRBV7-9, the J gene TRBJ2-1, with D perhaps assigned TRBD1 or TRBD2 (5 bases each). V gave up 2 bases and J gave up 7 bases, with 9 bases separating them. The CDR3 has 13 residues. Germline lookup yields CDR1 SEHNR and CDR2 FQNEAQ (reference sequence). The sequenced part of the CDR3 DNA is TGTGCCAGCAGCTTACGAGGGGATAATGAG. Protein: CASSLRGDNE. The full-length CDR3 reads as CASSLRGDNEQFF.

This clone was detected ten times or more. The CDR3 end lies 3 residues beyond the end of the read and is filled in from the germline J gene. The sample has other DNA sequences that encode this CDR3 too. The chain couples TRBV7-9 to TRBJ2-6; 9 bases map to TRBD1. CDR3 length: 15 residues. Germline lookup yields CDR1 SEHNR and CDR2 FQNEAQ (reference sequence). J gave up 2 bases and V 5 bases, and 1 base lay outside the gene matches. The CDR3 loop reads CASSRQGAGANVLTF. Partial CDR3 DNA: TGTGCCAGCAGCCGACAGGGGGCTGGGGCCAACGTC.

Points on this clone: The CDR3 extends 3 residues past the end of the read, so its final part is completed from the germline J gene. This chain joins TRBV5-1 and TRBJ2-1, with a possible D match to TRBD2 (5 bases). Trimming pared 0 bases from V and 8 bases from J, leaving 9 bases between. The CDR3 totals 13 residues. Germline-derived CDR1 and CDR2 are SGHRS and YFSETQ. Partial CDR3 DNA: TGCGCCAGCAGCTTGGTTCTAGCCGATGAG. Encoded protein: CASSLVLADE. The entire CDR3 reads CASSLVLADEQFF.

This clone has at least ten counts. The CDR3 is cut off 3 residues early in the read; its end comes from the germline J gene. The gene calls are TRBV18 and TRBJ2-7; TRBD1 matches 7 bases. This CDR3 region has 14 residues. Germline CDR1 reads KGHSH; CDR2 reads LQKENI. V trimming: 2 bases; J trimming: 5 bases; junction bases outside the gene matches: 6. The CDR3 is CASSPKQGTHEQYF. The sequenced CDR3 bases are TGTGCCAGCTCACCAAAACAGGGGACCCACGAG.

This clone showed up many times. The read terminates 3 residues before the CDR3 end, so the remaining end is supplied by the germline J gene. The chain carries TRBV12-3 or TRBV12-4 and TRBJ2-7; TRBD1 is a possible D gene (5 bases). This CDR3 contains 15 residues. The V gene lost 0 bases and the J gene lost 1 base, with 10 bases spanning the gap. CDR3 amino acids: CASSLADTRSYEQYF. CDR3 DNA (partial): TGTGCCAGCAGTTTAGCGGACACGCGATCCTACGAG.

This clone was picked up many times. Compared with germline, one end of the junction differs, possibly owing to a read error. With the read ending 3 residues before the CDR3 end, the germline J gene is used to fill in that end. V is TRBV20-1 and J is TRBJ2-3; TRBD2 might be the D (7 bases). The germline V gene encodes CDR1 DFQATT and CDR2 SNEGSKA (reference sequence). The CDR3 has 18 residues. The CDR3 loop is CNARDEGFRGGRRETQYF. The CDR3 bases that were read are TGCAATGCTAGAGATGAAGGATTCAGGGGCGGGAGAAGAGAGACG.

This clone occurred many times. The CDR3 goes on 3 residues after the read ends, and that part is filled in from the germline J gene. This chain connects TRBV20-1 to TRBJ2-1, with 9 bases lining up with TRBD2. The CDR3 has 14 residues. Trimming took 3 bases from V and 3 from J; bases not matched to a gene: 3. The germline V gene encodes CDR1 DFQATT and CDR2 SNEGSKA (reference sequence). The DNA read from the CDR3 is TGCAGTGCTAGGGCTAGCGGGGTCTACAATGAG. Its translation: CSARASGVYNE. The entire CDR3 protein reads CSARASGVYNEQFF.

The table lists this clone with a few counts. The read stops 3 residues short of the end of the CDR3; the missing end is completed from the germline J gene. This chain joins TRBV7-9 and TRBJ2-2; D may be TRBD2 (5 bases). The CDR3 is 13 amino acids. The V gene's germline CDR1 is SEHNR and CDR2 FQNEAQ (reference sequence). Here the CDR3 reads CAGRRVSNEKLFF. The sequenced part of the CDR3 DNA is TGTGCGGGCAGGCGGGTTTCGAATGAAAAG.

This clone was recorded at least ten times. The read finishes 3 residues shy of the CDR3 end, and the germline J gene is used to complete it. The chain couples TRBV10-1 to TRBJ2-3, with 8 bases aligning to TRBD2. CDR3 size: 12 residues. CDR1 is WNHNN and CDR2 is SYGVQD in the germline V gene (reference sequence). Trimming took 8 bases from V and 6 from J; bases not matched to a gene: 4. The CDR3 bases that were read are TGCGCCAGCGGAGCGGGAGTTGATACG. Its protein is CASGAGVDT. The full-length CDR3 reads as CASGAGVDTQYF.

This clone was picked up a small number of times. The read ends 3 residues early relative to the CDR3; the germline J gene fills the gap. V and J are TRBV2 and TRBJ1-2; no clear D gene. CDR1 is SNHLY, CDR2 FYNNEI, per germline. The CDR3 has 13 amino acids. Partial CDR3 DNA: TGTGCCAGCAGTGTGACTAGCGGCTACGAC. Its protein product is CASSVTSGYD. The CDR3 in full is CASSVTSGYDYTF.

This clone was seen a handful of times. Read sequence stops 3 residues before the CDR3 end, and the germline J gene provides the missing end. The genes are TRBV19 and TRBJ2-4; D ambiguous. The germline V gene has CDR1 LNHDA and CDR2 SQIVND (reference sequence). The CDR3 spans 14 residues. Partial CDR3 DNA: TGTGCCAGTAGTATTGCGGTAGCTAACTATGGT. It specifies CASSIAVANYG. The entire CDR3 protein reads CASSIAVANYGQYF.

This clone was seen more than once but under ten times. The read finishes 3 residues shy of the CDR3 end, and the germline J gene is used to complete it. V gene TRBV7-2 combines with J gene TRBJ2-4; possible D gene TRBD2, 6 bases. The germline CDR1 and CDR2 sequences are SGHTA and FQGNSA. This CDR3 region has 14 residues. Partial CDR3 DNA: TGTGCCAGCAGCTTATCAGGGTTGGACTATGGT. Its translation: CASSLSGLDYG. The entire CDR3 sequence reads CASSLSGLDYGQYF.

This clone was counted at least ten times. Coverage ceases 3 residues before the CDR3 finishes, and the germline J gene fills in the end. The chain links TRBV6-1 to TRBJ1-5; weak D call: TRBD1 (5 bases). The germline V and J ends were trimmed by 1 base and 6 bases, with 13 bases remaining between them. Germline assignment: CDR1 MNHNS and CDR2 SASEGT. The CDR3 is 15 amino acids. CDR3 in amino acids: CASSEGGRRRQPQHF. The CDR3 DNA, read in part, is TGTGCCAGCAGTGAAGGGGGCAGGCGGCGTCAGCCC.

This clone showed up just a few times. The CDR3 here is CASSAPHSNTEAFF. The covered CDR3 bases are TGTGCCAGTAGTGCCCCCCACTCGAACACTGAA. The V call is TRBV19, the J call TRBJ1-1; D is undetermined. The CDR3 is cut off 3 residues early in the read; its end comes from the germline J gene. The CDR3 has 14 amino acids. Per the germline V gene, CDR1 is LNHDA and CDR2 is SQIVND (reference sequence). V lost 5 bases, J lost 1 base, and 11 bases lay in between.

This clone came up many times. From the germline J gene comes the end of the CDR3, since the read stops 3 residues before it. The V and J genes are TRBV12-3 or TRBV12-4 and TRBJ2-1; D is unresolved. The CDR3 consists of 11 residues. V was trimmed by 4 bases and J by 6 bases, leaving 4 bases between them. The CDR3 bases that were read are TGTGCCAGCAGTTCTCCCAATGAG. It codes for CASSSPNE. The entire CDR3 is CASSSPNEQFF.